This entry lists 21 T cell receptor beta chains sequenced from one sample in a study of T cell responses to AZD1222 COVID-19 vaccine. The assay was immunoSEQ multiplex PCR, and TCRdb's table has in-frame clones only and misses some. Found here are under 50,000 clones, about nine tenths of them singletons; the top ten hold around a quarter. The specimen was peripheral blood, collected 28 days after the second dose of the MenACWY control vaccine. The source of these receptors is an adult who received the MenACWY meningococcal vaccine as a control.

This sequence joins TRBV4-1 and TRBJ2-1; TRBD1 matches 7 bases. Germline lookup yields CDR1 MGHRA and CDR2 YSYEKL. With V trimmed by 3 bases and J by 5 bases, 10 bases remained unmatched. The CDR3 has 16 residues. The CDR3 bases are TGCGCCAGCAGCCATCGCGACAGGGTGGGGGACAATGAGCAGTTCTTC. It yields the protein CASSHRDRVGDNEQFF.

This rearrangement joins TRBV28 to TRBJ2-3, with D unclear. The CDR3 totals 14 residues. Per germline, CDR1 MDHEN and CDR2 SYDVKM. The V gene lost 6 bases and the J gene lost 3 bases, with 13 bases spanning the gap. The CDR3 sequence: CASRPSGNTDTQYF. In DNA, the CDR3 is TGTGCCAGCAGACCCAGTGGTAATACAGATACGCAGTATTTT.

The chain is built from TRBV5-1 and TRBJ2-2; 10 bases match TRBD1. J was trimmed by 1 base and V by 4 bases; bases with no gene match: 4. From germline, CDR1 is SGHRS and CDR2 YFSETQ. This CDR3 is 16 amino acids long. The CDR3 spells CASSGWTGGNTGELFF. CDR3 DNA: TGCGCCAGCAGCGGGTGGACAGGGGGGAACACCGGGGAGCTGTTTTTT.

The chain joins TRBV5-5 to TRBJ2-5; weak D call: TRBD1 (5 bases). Germline CDR1 is SGHKS and CDR2 is YYEKEE (reference sequence). V gave up 0 bases and J gave up 4 bases, with 10 bases separating them. The CDR3 runs to 14 residues. The CDR3 coding sequence is TGTGCCAGCAGCTTGGGGGTGGGGCGAGAGACCCAGTACTTC. Translated: CASSLGVGRETQYF.

The chain employs TRBV5-1 and TRBJ1-5; D is undetermined. Trimming left V 0 bases short and J 2 bases short, with 6 bases between. The germline V gene has CDR1 SGHRS and CDR2 YFSETQ. The CDR3 consists of 14 residues. This chain's CDR3 is CASSLVAGNQPQHF. CDR3 coding DNA: TGCGCCAGCAGCTTGGTAGCGGGCAATCAGCCCCAGCATTTT.

The CDR3 bases are TGTGCCAGCAGCCCCCTGGGGGGGAGTACGCAGTATTTT. Translating gives CASSPLGGSTQYF. The rearrangement links TRBV3-1 (or the pseudogene TRBV3-2) to TRBJ2-3; 7 positions agree with TRBD2. The trim removed 4 bases at V and 8 bases at J, leaving 6 bases unmatched. The CDR3 is 13 amino acids. Germline CDR1 and CDR2: LGHDT and YNNKEL (reference sequence).

The V gene is TRBV5-1, the J gene TRBJ2-3; 11 nucleotides line up with TRBD2. The germline V gene has CDR1 SGHRS and CDR2 YFSETQ. V shed 2 bases, J shed 4 bases, and the junction held 6 bases outside the gene matches. This CDR3 is built from 16 residues. The DNA of the CDR3 is TGCGCCAGCAGCTTAGATAGCGGGAGGGCCCCAGATACGCAGTATTTT. Its protein product is CASSLDSGRAPDTQYF.

The rearrangement joins TRBV7-2 to TRBJ2-5; the D gene is possibly TRBD2 (6 bases). Germline-derived CDR1 and CDR2 are SGHTA and FQGNSA. This CDR3 has 18 residues. The V gene lost 5 bases and the J gene lost 3 bases, with 25 bases spanning the gap. The CDR3 sequence: CASSPRGTFFAREETQYF. The CDR3 bases are TGTGCCAGCAGCCCCCGAGGGACTTTTTTTGCGCGGGAAGAGACCCAGTACTTC.

The J gene is TRBJ1-2, the V gene TRBV6-5; D might be TRBD1 (5 bases). The CDR3 is made up of 15 amino acids. Germline CDR1 is MNHEY and CDR2 is SVGAGI. V lost 0 bases to trimming and J lost 8 bases, with 16 bases between them. CDR3 residues: CASSYSSGTQYGYTF. The CDR3 coding sequence is TGTGCCAGCAGTTACTCATCCGGGACCCAATACGGCTACACCTTC.

This chain links TRBV5-4 with TRBJ2-7; TRBD2 is a possible D gene (6 bases). V was cut by 0 bases and J by 2 bases, with 12 bases left in between. Germline V gene lookup returns CDR1 SGHNT and CDR2 YYREEE (reference sequence). The length of the CDR3 is 15 residues. This CDR3 is CASSLVTGVPYEQYF. The CDR3 nucleotides read TGTGCCAGCAGCTTGGTGACGGGAGTTCCCTACGAGCAGTACTTC.

The chain uses TRBV30 and TRBJ1-1; D gene unclear. Germline CDR1 GTSNPN, CDR2 SVGIG (reference sequence). Trimming shortened V by 2 bases and J by 1 base, and 11 bases separated the two germline ends. This CDR3 region has 14 residues. The CDR3 bases are TGTGCCTGGAGTTCGGGCAGCACGAACACTGAAGCTTTCTTT. It encodes CAWSSGSTNTEAFF. The whole variable domain, remainder taken from reference TRBV30 and TRBJ1-1, is SQTIHQWPATLVQPVGSPLSLECTVEGTSNPNLYWYRQAAGRGLQLLFYSVGIGQISSEVPQNLSASRPQDRQFILSSKKLLLSDSGFYLCAWSSGSTNTEAFFGQGTRLTVV.

This clone appeared a single time. This chain joins TRBV24-1 and TRBJ2-2; 10 bases align to TRBD1. CDR3 length: 16 amino acids. V trimming: 0 bases; J trimming: 6 bases; junction bases outside the gene matches: 3. The germline V gene encodes CDR1 KGHDR and CDR2 SFDVKD. The chain's CDR3 is CATSDLGTGESGELFF. The CDR3 coding sequence is TGTGCCACCAGTGATTTGGGGACAGGGGAATCCGGGGAGCTGTTTTTT.

This clone has just one count. This sequence joins TRBV6-5 and TRBJ1-6; D gene unclear. The CDR3 runs 13 residues. Trimming left V 2 bases short and J 5 bases short, with 4 bases between. CDR1 is MNHEY, CDR2 SVGAGI, per germline. CDR3 sequence: CASSYDHNSPLHF. The CDR3 DNA is TGTGCCAGCAGTTACGACCATAATTCACCCCTCCACTTT.

The chain employs TRBV2 and TRBJ2-3, with 10 bases that match TRBD2. The CDR3 consists of 14 residues. Trimming at V came to 5 bases and at J to 1 base, leaving 0 bases not matched to a gene. Germline CDR1 is SNHLY and CDR2 is FYNNEI. CDR3 coding DNA: TGTGCCAGCAGTCTAGCGGGAGGCACAGATACGCAGTATTTT. The encoded protein is CASSLAGGTDTQYF.

The CDR3 sequence: CASSWTGGGTDTQYF. The CDR3 nucleotides are TGCGCCAGCAGCTGGACAGGGGGTGGAACAGATACGCAGTATTTT. The chain links TRBV5-1 to TRBJ2-3; 10 bases are shared with TRBD1. With V trimmed by 3 bases and J by 3 bases, 4 bases remained unmatched. Germline CDR1 is SGHRS and CDR2 is YFSETQ. CDR3 size: 15 residues.

The gene calls are TRBV28 and TRBJ1-6; no clear D. The germline V gene has CDR1 MDHEN and CDR2 SYDVKM. This CDR3 comprises 14 residues. Trimming took off 5 bases at V and 3 bases at J, with 8 bases between the two ends. CDR3 sequence (DNA): TGTGCCAGCAGTAGGATAAACTATAATTCACCCCTCCACTTT. It translates to CASSRINYNSPLHF.

The chain uses TRBV6-2 or TRBV6-3 and TRBJ2-1, with D uncertain. Germline V gives CDR1 MNHEY, CDR2 SVGEGT. This CDR3 spans 14 amino acids. Deletions cut 3 bases from V and 5 bases from J, with 11 bases between. This CDR3 is CASSYGFANNEQFF. As DNA, the CDR3 is TGTGCCAGCAGTTATGGCTTTGCCAACAATGAGCAGTTCTTC.

This clone appeared a single time. CDR3 sequence: CASSESGGAGYGYTF. In nucleotides, the CDR3 is TGCGCCAGCAGTGAATCTGGGGGCGCGGGCTATGGCTACACCTTC. The chain couples TRBV10-2 to TRBJ1-2; tentatively, D is TRBD1 (6 bases). Per the germline V gene, CDR1 is WSHSY and CDR2 is SAAADI. V gave up 3 bases and J gave up 4 bases, with 15 bases separating them. The CDR3 is 15 residues long.

The genes are TRBV29-1 and TRBJ2-3, with 11 bases matching TRBD2. The CDR3 spans 15 residues. V shed 7 bases and J 4 bases; nucleotides not matched to a gene: 10. The germline V gene has CDR1 SQVTM and CDR2 ANQGSEA. The CDR3 loop is CSADYSGRASDTQYF. The CDR3 bases are TGCAGCGCAGACTATAGCGGGAGGGCCTCAGATACGCAGTATTTT.

In regard to this clone: The junction shows a germline mismatch at one end, possibly a read error. The J gene is TRBJ1-3, the V gene TRBV6-4; D is undetermined. CDR3 length equals 8 residues. Germline CDR1 reads MRHNA; CDR2 reads SNTAGT. The CDR3 reads CASSGQSF. The CDR3 bases are TGTGCCAGCAGTGGGCAGAGCTTT.

The chain couples TRBV2 to TRBJ2-1; 7 bases fit TRBD1. The V gene end was trimmed by 6 bases and the J gene end by 3 bases; junction bases not matched to a gene: 5. The CDR3 loop spans 14 amino acids. Germline lookup yields CDR1 SNHLY and CDR2 FYNNEI. CDR3 sequence: CASRPGQNYNEQFF. The DNA for the CDR3 is TGTGCCAGCAGACCGGGACAGAACTACAATGAGCAGTTCTTC.